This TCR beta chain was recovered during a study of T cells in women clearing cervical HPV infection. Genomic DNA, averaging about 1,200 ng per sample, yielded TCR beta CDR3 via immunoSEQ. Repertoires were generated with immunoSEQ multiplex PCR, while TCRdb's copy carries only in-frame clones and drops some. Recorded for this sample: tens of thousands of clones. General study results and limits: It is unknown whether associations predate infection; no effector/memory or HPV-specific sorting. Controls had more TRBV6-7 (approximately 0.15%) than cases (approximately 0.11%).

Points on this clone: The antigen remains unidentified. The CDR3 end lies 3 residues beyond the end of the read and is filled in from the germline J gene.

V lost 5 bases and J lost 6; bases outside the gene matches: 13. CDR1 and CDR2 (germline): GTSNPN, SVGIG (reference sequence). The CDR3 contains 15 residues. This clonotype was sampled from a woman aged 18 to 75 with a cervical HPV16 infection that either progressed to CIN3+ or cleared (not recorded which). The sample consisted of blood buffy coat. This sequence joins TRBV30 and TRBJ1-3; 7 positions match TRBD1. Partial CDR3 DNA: TGTGCCTGGGCCCATGGGACAGAGTTGGCAAACACC. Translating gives CAWAHGTELANT. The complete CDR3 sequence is CAWAHGTELANTIYF.